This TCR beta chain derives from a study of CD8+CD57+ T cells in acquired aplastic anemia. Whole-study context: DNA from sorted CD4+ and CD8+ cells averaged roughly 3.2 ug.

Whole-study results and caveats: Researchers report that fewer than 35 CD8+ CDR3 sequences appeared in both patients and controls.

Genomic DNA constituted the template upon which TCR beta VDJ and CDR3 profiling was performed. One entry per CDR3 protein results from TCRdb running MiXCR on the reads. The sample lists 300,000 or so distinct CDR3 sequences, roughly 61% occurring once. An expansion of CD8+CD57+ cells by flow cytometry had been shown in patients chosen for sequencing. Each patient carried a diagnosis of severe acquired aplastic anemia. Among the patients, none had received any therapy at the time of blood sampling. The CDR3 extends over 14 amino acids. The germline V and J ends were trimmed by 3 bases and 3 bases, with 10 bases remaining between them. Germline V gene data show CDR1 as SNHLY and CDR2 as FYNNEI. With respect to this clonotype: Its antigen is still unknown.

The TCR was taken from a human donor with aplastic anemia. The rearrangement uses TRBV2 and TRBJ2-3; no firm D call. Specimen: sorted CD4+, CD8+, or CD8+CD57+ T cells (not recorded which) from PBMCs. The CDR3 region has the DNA TGTGCCAGCAGTGAGTGGGGTAGTACAGATACGCAGTATTTT. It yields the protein CASSEWGSTDTQYF.